This T cell receptor beta chain was recorded in a study of blood T cell repertoires in COVID-19. Overall study: The origin of the acute and convalescent COVID-19 samples was the United States, Italy and Spain. Nucleic acid was either cDNA or gDNA, and it came from T cells, B-cell-depleted T cells, or PBMCs.

This CDR3 is 16 amino acids long. Germline V lookup: CDR1 SGHRS, CDR2 YFSETQ. The junction had 2 bases not matched to a gene; V was cut back by 2 bases and J by 4 bases. As processed by the authors: Amplification from reference gene primers served as the basis for estimated nucleated cell counts. Generated by immunoSEQ multiplex PCR, the TCRdb table keeps only in-frame clones and is missing some. V and J calls plus clone size are reproduced from that table; the DNA served to infer D and trimming. Counted here are 120,000 to 150,000 clones, 75% to 85% occurring once; the ten biggest clones make up more than 5.5%.

This clonotype originated in a woman in her 50s in a cohort sampled during active or convalescent COVID-19. The V gene is TRBV5-1, the J gene TRBJ2-1; 14 nucleotides agree with TRBD2. Specimen: peripheral blood. CDR3 loop: CASSFGTSGGYNEQFF. The CDR3 region has the DNA TGCGCCAGCAGCTTTGGGACTAGCGGGGGATACAATGAGCAGTTCTTC.